The 10 T cell receptor beta chains given below trace back to one sample, sequenced in a study of memory CD4+ T cells and cytomegalovirus serostatus. The sort gate was single viable CD3+CD4+CD8-CD45RO+ cells for memory CD4+ T cells. Generated by immunoSEQ multiplex PCR, the TCRdb table keeps only in-frame clones and is missing some. The repertoire holds 25,000 to 35,000 clones, with about 75% as singletons. Source material: memory CD4+ T cells from blood. The source of these receptors is an adult in good health and CMV-seronegative. Some clones in this sample may be carry-over from other donors' samples.

This chain connects TRBV11-3 to TRBJ2-3; D is unclear. This CDR3 spans 15 amino acids. Trimming removed 1 base from V and 0 bases from J, with 8 bases in between. Germline assignment: CDR1 SGHNT and CDR2 YENEEA. The CDR3 bases are TGTGCCAGCAGCTTAGCAGCCGGGAGCACAGATACGCAGTATTTT. It translates to CASSLAAGSTDTQYF.

V gene TRBV7-2 combines with J gene TRBJ2-7; D gene ambiguous. Between the trimmed V and J ends, which lost 1 base and 4 bases, there was a span of 11 bases. This CDR3 region has 14 residues. The germline gives CDR1 SGHTA, CDR2 FQGNSA. In DNA, the CDR3 is TGTGCCAGCAGCTTAGTAAATCCGGGTTACGAGCAGTACTTC. Amino acid sequence: CASSLVNPGYEQYF.

The chain links TRBV18 to TRBJ2-5; D not resolved. In germline, CDR1 is KGHSH, CDR2 LQKENI. The CDR3 runs 14 residues. V lost 2 bases, J lost 5 bases, and 12 bases lay in between. CDR3 loop: CASSPTTIGETQYF. In DNA, the CDR3 is TGTGCCAGCTCACCAACCACGATCGGTGAGACCCAGTACTTC.

The chain employs TRBV10-3 and TRBJ1-5, with 8 bases that match TRBD1. The CDR3 extends over 14 amino acids. Germline trimming cut 2 bases from V and 7 bases from J; bases unmatched to any gene: 4. CDR1 and CDR2 from the germline V gene are ENHRY and SYGVKD. The CDR3 nucleotides are TGTGCCATCAGTGAGGCAGGGGGCCAACAGCCCCAGCATTTT. It translates to CAISEAGGQQPQHF.

This rearrangement joins TRBV7-8 to TRBJ1-6; D call uncertain. Germline V lookup: CDR1 SGHVS, CDR2 FQNEAQ. The CDR3 totals 15 residues. V was pared by 6 bases and J by 7 bases, with 16 bases between. CDR3 nucleotide sequence: TGTGCCAGCAGTCATTCGGGAGCCATGAATTCACCCCTCCACTTT. Its translation is CASSHSGAMNSPLHF. The entire variable domain, with the rest obtained from reference TRBV7-8 and TRBJ1-6, is as follows: GAGVSQSPRYKVAKRGQDVALRCDPISGHVSLFWYQQALGQGPEFLTYFQNEAQLDKSGLPSDRFFAERPEGSVSTLKIQRTQQEDSAVYLCASSHSGAMNSPLHFGNGTRLTVT.

This clone was seen more than once but under ten times. The chain links TRBV11-2 to TRBJ2-2, with D possibly being TRBD1 (6 bases). The CDR3 has 13 amino acids. Per the germline V gene, CDR1 is SGHAT and CDR2 is FQNNGV. V dropped 7 bases and J dropped 7 bases, with 13 bases sitting between them. CDR3: CASTGHARGELFF. The CDR3 bases are TGTGCCAGCACGGGACACGCGCGCGGGGAGCTGTTTTTT.

This chain uses TRBV21-1 with TRBJ1-4; the table's D call TRBD1 went unverified against the DNA. TRBV21-1 is labeled a pseudogene. This CDR3 is built from 15 residues. The CDR3 DNA sequence: TGTGCCAGCAGCAAAGACAGGGTGCAGGATGAAAAACTGTTTTTT. This encodes CASSKDRVQDEKLFF.

This chain connects TRBV7-3 to TRBJ1-2; D possibly corresponds to TRBD1 (5 bases). The CDR3 loop spans 15 amino acids. The germline V gene has CDR1 SGHTA and CDR2 FQGTGA. The V and J ends lost 1 base and 5 bases respectively, with 14 bases between them. The chain's CDR3 is CASSLNGGRGYGYTF. The CDR3 DNA reads as TGTGCCAGCAGCTTAAACGGGGGTAGGGGATATGGCTACACCTTC.

The chain is built from TRBV7-2 and TRBJ2-1, with 7 bases that match TRBD2. Germline-derived CDR1 and CDR2 are SGHTA and FQGNSA. The length of the CDR3 is 14 residues. V lost 3 bases to trimming and J lost 9 bases; unmatched junction nucleotides: 8. The CDR3 coding sequence is TGTGCCAGCAGCTTCGTCACTAGCGAGGGTGAGCAGTTCTTC. Translating it yields CASSFVTSEGEQFF.

The rearrangement joins TRBV19 to TRBJ1-2; D unclear. Trimming shortened V by 4 bases and J by 4 bases, and 13 bases separated the two germline ends. CDR3 size: 14 residues. The germline CDR1 and CDR2 sequences are LNHDA and SQIVND (reference sequence). Written as DNA, the CDR3 is TGTGCCAGTAGTAACCCAGGTATAAGCTATGGCTACACCTTC. Residues: CASSNPGISYGYTF.